This T cell receptor beta chain was obtained from a study of shared clonotypes between healthy human individuals. Turning to this clone: Other DNA variants within this sample encode the same CDR3.

Trimming took off 0 bases at V and 4 bases at J, with 10 bases between the two ends. The CDR3 has 14 residues. Germline lookup yields CDR1 KGHSH and CDR2 LQKENI. Produced via immunoSEQ multiplex PCR; TCRdb's table is partial and in-frame only. The repertoire holds about 670,000 clones, with roughly 70% as singletons. Specimen: memory CD4+ T cells sorted from blood. Subset meaning: CD45RA-negative fraction. This TCR derives from a woman aged 25 to 39 in good health. The chain links TRBV18 to TRBJ2-7, with D tentatively TRBD1 or TRBD2 (6 bases each). The CDR3 sequence is CASSPPGGRYEQYF. CDR3 DNA sequence: TGTGCCAGCTCACCACCAGGGGGGCGATACGAGCAGTACTTC.